One sample yielded the 6 T cell receptor beta chains listed below, sequenced in a study of blood T cell repertoires in COVID-19. Measured with immunoSEQ multiplex PCR; TCRdb has only the in-frame clones, and not every one. Counted here are hundreds of thousands of clones, more than 75% occurring once; the ten biggest clones make up roughly 2%. Source material: PBMCs or T cells enriched from blood (not recorded which). Every receptor here comes from a woman aged 45-65 years who had recovered from COVID-19.

CDR3 bases: TGCAGTGCTAGTCCACTCCGAGGGAGGAATGAAAAACTGTTTTTT. Translation gives CSASPLRGRNEKLFF. This rearrangement joins TRBV20-1 to TRBJ1-4; D remains unclear. The V end lost 3 bases, the J end lost 5 bases, and 16 bases lay between the germline ends. The germline V gene encodes CDR1 DFQATT and CDR2 SNEGSKA (reference sequence). CDR3 length equals 15 residues.

This chain links TRBV4-2 with TRBJ2-7, with 10 bases identical to TRBD1. The germline V gene has CDR1 LGHNA and CDR2 YNFKEQ. V shed 1 base, J shed 4 bases, and the junction held 7 bases outside the gene matches. This CDR3 comprises 16 residues. The CDR3 spells CASSQVGTGEGYEQYF. The DNA for the CDR3 is TGTGCCAGCAGCCAAGTGGGGACAGGGGAAGGGTACGAGCAGTACTTC.

This chain joins TRBV29-1 and TRBJ1-4, with 9 bases that match TRBD1. Germline V gene sequence: CDR1 SQVTM, CDR2 ANQGSEA. The J segment lost 8 bases and the V segment lost 8 bases, leaving 9 bases of the junction unmatched. The CDR3 consists of 13 residues. The CDR3 DNA reads as TGCAGCAAATTGGGACAGGGTAGGGAAAAACTGTTTTTT. Encoded protein: CSKLGQGREKLFF. The whole variable domain, filled in from reference TRBV29-1 and TRBJ1-4, reads SAVISQKPSRDICQRGTSLTIQCQVDSQVTMMFWYRQQPGQSLTLIATANQGSEATYESGFVIDKFPISRPNLTFSTLTVSNMSPEDSSIYLCSKLGQGREKLFFGSGTQLSVL.

This sequence joins TRBV11-2 and TRBJ2-7; TRBD1 matches 7 bases. Germline V gives CDR1 SGHAT, CDR2 FQNNGV. The ends lost 5 bases at V and 2 bases at J; junction bases unmatched: 15. This CDR3 contains 17 residues. Here the CDR3 DNA reads TGTGCCAGCAGCCCACTCAAGGGGGCCGCTCATACCTACGAGCAGTACTTC. Translating it yields CASSPLKGAAHTYEQYF. The whole variable domain, filled in from reference TRBV11-2 and TRBJ2-7, reads EAGVAQSPRYKIIEKRQSVAFWCNPISGHATLYWYQQILGQGPKLLIQFQNNGVVDDSQLPKDRFSAERLKGVDSTLKIQPAKLEDSAVYLCASSPLKGAAHTYEQYFGPGTRLTVT.

This chain's CDR3 is CASSKGLAGASTDTQYF. The CDR3 DNA reads TGCGCCAGCAGTAAGGGACTAGCGGGGGCTTCCACAGATACGCAGTATTTT. The chain recombines TRBV5-1 with TRBJ2-3; 14 nucleotides agree with TRBD2. Germline lookup yields CDR1 SGHRS and CDR2 YFSETQ. V shed 5 bases and J 2 bases; nucleotides not matched to a gene: 7. The length of the CDR3 is 17 residues.

The chain is built from TRBV3-1 (or the pseudogene TRBV3-2) and TRBJ1-2; a possible D gene is TRBD1 (6 bases). This CDR3 region has 15 residues. Germline V gene lookup returns CDR1 LGHDT and CDR2 YNNKEL (reference sequence). V lost 3 bases and J 5 bases, leaving 16 bases between the germline ends. CDR3 in DNA: TGTGCCAGCAGCCAGGGGGGGGGCATTTCTTATGGCTACACCTTC. As protein: CASSQGGGISYGYTF.